This T cell receptor beta chain was obtained from a study of T cell repertoires in cytomegalovirus infection. As concerns this clonotype: The antigen is undetermined.

TCRdb reprocessed the reads with MiXCR, giving one entry per CDR3 protein. The table records approximately 590,000 distinct CDR3 sequences, under 45% of them present only once. Trimming left V 5 bases short and J 6 bases short, with 15 bases between. Per germline, CDR1 DFQATT and CDR2 SNEGSKA (reference sequence). CDR3 length: 13 amino acids. The chain is built from TRBV20-1 and TRBJ2-3; the D gene is possibly TRBD1 (6 bases). The clonotype was recovered from a human donor in good health (CMV status not recorded). Some clones in this sample may be carry-over from other donors' samples. Sequenced material: cultured PBMCs, taken from culture after CMV antigen stimulation. The CDR3 region is CSAPTGRGDTQYF. CDR3 coding DNA: TGCAGTGCTCCCACAGGGCGAGGTGATACGCAGTATTTT.